A single sample gave rise to the 11 T cell receptor beta chains below, sequenced in a study of blood T cell repertoires in COVID-19. Profiling relied on immunoSEQ multiplex PCR, and the TCRdb table lists in-frame clones only, not all of them. The table records around 180,000 clones, 83% of them present only once. Sample: peripheral blood. The receptors were gathered from a human donor in a cohort sampled during active COVID-19.

This chain links TRBV5-1 with TRBJ2-3; 10 bases line up with TRBD2. This CDR3 has 15 residues. V shed 4 bases and J 4 bases; nucleotides not matched to a gene: 6. Germline V gene data show CDR1 as SGHRS and CDR2 as YFSETQ. CDR3 amino acids: CASSAISGGSDTQYF. CDR3 nucleotide sequence: TGCGCCAGCAGCGCCATTAGCGGGGGGTCAGATACGCAGTATTTT.

The chain joins TRBV7-2 to TRBJ2-1, with D perhaps matching TRBD2 (5 bases). This CDR3 spans 16 amino acids. Trimming pared 1 base from V and 2 bases from J, leaving 12 bases between. Germline V gene lookup returns CDR1 SGHTA and CDR2 FQGNSA. The CDR3 nucleotides read TGTGCCAGCAGCTTAGGCTTGAGCGGCGCCTACAATGAGCAGTTCTTC. This sequence encodes CASSLGLSGAYNEQFF. The full variable domain, rest sourced from reference TRBV7-2 and TRBJ2-1, is GAGVSQSPSNKVTEKGKDVELRCDPISGHTALYWYRQSLGQGLEFLIYFQGNSAPDKSGLPSDRFSAERTGGSVSTLTIQRTQQEDSAVYLCASSLGLSGAYNEQFFGPGTRLTVL.

This chain uses TRBV4-3 with TRBJ2-1; 11 bases are shared with TRBD2. J lost 1 base, V lost 1 base, and 12 bases had no gene match. The germline gives CDR1 LGHNA, CDR2 YSLEER. The CDR3 runs to 20 residues. The CDR3 sequence is CASSQGLGLAGGASYNEQFF. The CDR3 DNA reads TGCGCCAGCAGCCAAGGACTGGGCCTAGCGGGAGGAGCGTCCTACAATGAGCAGTTCTTC.

V gene TRBV6-5 combines with J gene TRBJ2-7; D is possibly TRBD1 (6 bases). Germline V gives CDR1 MNHEY, CDR2 SVGAGI. CDR3 length equals 15 residues. V dropped 0 bases and J dropped 1 base, with 10 bases sitting between them. The DNA of the CDR3 is TGTGCCAGCAGTTACTCCAGGGGCAGATCCTACGAGCAGTACTTC. This gives the protein CASSYSRGRSYEQYF.

The chain recombines TRBV7-3 with TRBJ2-1; D may be TRBD1 (5 bases). Germline-derived CDR1 and CDR2 are SGHTA and FQGTGA. The V gene lost 2 bases and the J gene lost 3 bases, with 11 bases spanning the gap. The CDR3 has 15 amino acids. Written as DNA, the CDR3 is TGTGCCAGCAGCTTACAGGGCTCCTACTACAATGAGCAGTTCTTC. Translation gives CASSLQGSYYNEQFF.

The chain links TRBV27 to TRBJ2-1, with 8 bases matching TRBD2. Germline CDR1 is MNHEY and CDR2 is SMNVEV (reference sequence). The CDR3 runs to 16 residues. With V trimmed by 4 bases and J by 5 bases, 10 bases remained unmatched. The CDR3 bases are TGTGCCAGCAGTTCTCCCGGGACTAGACTAAACAATGAGCAGTTCTTC. It codes for CASSSPGTRLNNEQFF.

The chain couples TRBV4-1 to TRBJ2-3; D gene uncertain. The length of the CDR3 is 16 residues. Germline-derived CDR1 and CDR2 are MGHRA and YSYEKL. V dropped 0 bases and J dropped 1 base, with 11 bases sitting between them. This chain's CDR3 is CASSQDYGGGTDTQYF. CDR3 DNA: TGCGCCAGCAGCCAAGATTACGGCGGAGGCACAGATACGCAGTATTTT.

V usage is TRBV20-1 and J usage is TRBJ2-2; no clear D. Per germline, CDR1 DFQATT and CDR2 SNEGSKA (reference sequence). Trimming removed 3 bases at V and 3 bases at J, with 17 bases between. CDR3 size: 16 residues. The CDR3 spells CSASPPTKYYTGELFF. The CDR3, as DNA: TGCAGTGCTAGTCCACCGACAAAGTACTACACCGGGGAGCTGTTTTTT.

This clone has more than one count but fewer than ten. The genes are TRBV5-4 and TRBJ2-1; possibly TRBD2 for D (6 bases). Deletions cut 4 bases from V and 8 bases from J, with 13 bases between. The CDR3 length is 13 residues. Per the germline V gene, CDR1 is SGHNT and CDR2 is YYREEE (reference sequence). In DNA form, the CDR3 reads TGTGCCAGCAGCCCTGGCTGGGACTATGAGCAGTTCTTC. It encodes CASSPGWDYEQFF.

V is TRBV5-6 and J is TRBJ2-7; TRBD1 matches 11 bases. V was pared by 1 base and J by 4 bases, with 7 bases of the junction left unmatched. The CDR3 has 16 residues. Germline V gene sequence: CDR1 SGHDT, CDR2 YYEEEE. The CDR3 region is CASSLPVGTGGYEQYF. In DNA form, the CDR3 reads TGTGCCAGCAGCTTGCCAGTGGGGACAGGGGGATACGAGCAGTACTTC.

The V gene is TRBV28, the J gene TRBJ2-7, with 12 bases identical to TRBD1. The CDR3 is made up of 15 amino acids. V was clipped by 6 bases and J by 6 bases; unmatched bases: 9. Germline loops: CDR1 MDHEN, CDR2 SYDVKM. The CDR3 reads CASSPGGQGALEQYF. The CDR3 DNA is TGTGCCAGCAGCCCCGGGGGACAGGGGGCGCTCGAGCAGTACTTC.